There are a few counts of the clone carrying this T cell receptor beta chain. This entry is derived from a study of T-cell memory formation after mild COVID-19. V was clipped by 4 bases and J by 1 base; unmatched bases: 7. This CDR3 has 16 amino acids. CDR1 and CDR2 (germline): SGHRS, YFSETQ. TCRdb re-derived calls from the 5' RACE reads in MiXCR, one entry per CDR3 protein. The repertoire holds 470,000 or so distinct CDR3 sequences, with approximately 18% as singletons. Sequenced sample: PBMCs or a T cell subset sorted from them (not recorded which). The TCR originated in an adult woman who had mild COVID-19 (a few samples of this study predate the infection). Cell type and time point are not known. This chain joins TRBV5-1 and TRBJ1-5, with 8 bases that match TRBD1. CDR3 bases: TGCGCCAGCAGCGCTGGACAGGGTGGGAGCAATCAGCCCCAGCATTTT. This codes for CASSAGQGGSNQPQHF.